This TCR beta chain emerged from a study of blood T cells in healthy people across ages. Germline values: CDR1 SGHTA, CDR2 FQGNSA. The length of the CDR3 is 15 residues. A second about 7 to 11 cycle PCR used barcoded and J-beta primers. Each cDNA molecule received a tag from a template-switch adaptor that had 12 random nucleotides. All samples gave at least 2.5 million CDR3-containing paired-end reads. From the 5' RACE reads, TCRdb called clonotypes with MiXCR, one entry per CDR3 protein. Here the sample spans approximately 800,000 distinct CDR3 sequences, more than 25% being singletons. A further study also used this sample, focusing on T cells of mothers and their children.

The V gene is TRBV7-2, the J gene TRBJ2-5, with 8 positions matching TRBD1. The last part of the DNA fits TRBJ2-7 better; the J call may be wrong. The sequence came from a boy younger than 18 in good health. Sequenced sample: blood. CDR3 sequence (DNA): TGTGCCAGCAGCTTAGGGGGACAGGACACCTACGAGCAGTACTTC. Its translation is CASSLGGQDTYEQYF.